This TCR beta chain was identified during a study of blood T cell repertoires in COVID-19. Study-wide context: Acute-phase and convalescent COVID-19 samples originated in the United States, Italy and Spain.

The CDR3 runs 12 residues. Trimming shortened V by 5 bases and J by 3 bases, and 9 bases separated the two germline ends. Germline assignment: CDR1 SGHRS and CDR2 YFSETQ. The table came from immunoSEQ multiplex PCR; TCRdb's copy has only in-frame clones and leaves some out. Of around 500,000 clones listed, approximately 90% are singletons. Cohort placement rested on clinical history that participants reported themselves. This chain connects TRBV5-1 to TRBJ2-7; D ambiguous. The receptor comes from a woman in her 40s who had recovered from COVID-19. The sequenced sample consisted of PBMCs or T cells enriched from blood (not recorded which). CDR3 sequence: CASRRMGYEQYF. CDR3 nucleotides: TGCGCCAGCAGGAGGATGGGCTACGAGCAGTACTTC.